This note documents a single T cell receptor (beta chain) sequence. Germline V gene sequence: CDR1 MNHEY, CDR2 SVGAGI. This CDR3 is built from 15 residues. With V trimmed by 8 bases and J by 11 bases, 20 bases remained unmatched. The data belong to a study of blood T cells in healthy people across ages. Approximately 9.2 milliliters was the volume of peripheral blood drawn from each donor. Alongside a J-beta primer mix, a sample-barcoded 5' primer served in a second PCR lasting about 7 to 12 cycles. Template switching added a 12-random-nucleotide identifier to every cDNA molecule. TCRdb called the 5' RACE reads again in MiXCR, with one record for every CDR3 protein. The sample holds approximately 820,000 distinct CDR3 sequences; under 45% are singletons and the top ten take around 18%.

The chain recombines TRBV6-5 with TRBJ2-5; TRBD2 matches 7 bases. Sequencing was done on a sample of blood. The receptor's source is a man between 60 and 75 years old in good health. The CDR3 region is CASRLREGSYNEQYF. The CDR3 nucleotides read TGTGCCAGCCGGTTGAGGGAGGGTTCCTACAATGAGCAGTACTTC.